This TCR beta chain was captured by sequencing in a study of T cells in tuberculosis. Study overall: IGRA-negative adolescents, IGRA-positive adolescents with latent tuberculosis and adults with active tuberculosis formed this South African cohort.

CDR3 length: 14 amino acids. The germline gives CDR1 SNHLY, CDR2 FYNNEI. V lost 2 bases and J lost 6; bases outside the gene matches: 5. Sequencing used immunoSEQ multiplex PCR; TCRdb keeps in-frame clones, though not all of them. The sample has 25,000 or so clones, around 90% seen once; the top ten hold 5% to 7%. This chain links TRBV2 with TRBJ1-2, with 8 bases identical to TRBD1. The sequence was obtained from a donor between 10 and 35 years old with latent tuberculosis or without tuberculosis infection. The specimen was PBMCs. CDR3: CASSERTGPHGYTF. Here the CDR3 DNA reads TGTGCCAGCAGTGAAAGGACAGGGCCTCATGGCTACACCTTC.